This T cell receptor beta chain stems from a study of T cell repertoires in cytomegalovirus infection. About the research overall: It can be stated that public TCR beta signatures indicated CMV infection as well as a matching HLA type.

TCRdb analysed the reads with MiXCR anew, one entry per CDR3 protein. The sample lists some 500,000 distinct CDR3 sequences, just under 40% seen once, with 48% in the top ten. A note on this clonotype: Its antigen remains unknown.

The CDR3 totals 16 residues. In germline, CDR1 is ENHRY, CDR2 SYGVKD. J gave up 3 bases and V 6 bases, and 7 bases lay outside the gene matches. This chain joins TRBV10-3 and TRBJ2-2; 10 bases fit TRBD1. Material: cultured PBMCs, obtained from culture after CMV antigen stimulation. The sequence was obtained from a human donor in good health (CMV status not recorded). Some clones in this sample may be carry-over from other donors' samples. CDR3 amino acids: CAIRKSGTGDTGELFF. CDR3 DNA sequence: TGTGCCATCAGAAAGTCCGGGACAGGGGACACCGGGGAGCTGTTTTTT.